What follows describes a single TCR beta chain. This entry is derived from a study of OX40 agonist ivuxolimab in advanced cancers. Overall study context: Enrollees could have had prior anti-PD-1, anti-PD-L1 or anti-CTLA-4 therapy, which roughly 40% had received.

TCRdb's table, derived via immunoSEQ multiplex PCR, lists solely in-frame clones and lacks some. Seen here are under 85,000 clones, about nine tenths observed once, and the top ten hold roughly 0.23%. Germline V gives CDR1 MNHEY, CDR2 SVGAGI. V gave up 8 bases and J gave up 4 bases, with 6 bases separating them. The CDR3 contains 10 residues. Here the sequenced sample was CD4+ or CD8+ T cells sorted from blood, taken in a trial of the OX40 agonist ivuxolimab. The clonotype was recovered from an adult with an advanced solid tumor such as melanoma, head and neck, liver or kidney cancer. V and J are TRBV6-5 and TRBJ2-7; possible D gene TRBD2, 5 bases. Here the CDR3 DNA reads TGTGCCAGCGGGGAGTACGAGCAGTACTTC. Protein product: CASGEYEQYF.